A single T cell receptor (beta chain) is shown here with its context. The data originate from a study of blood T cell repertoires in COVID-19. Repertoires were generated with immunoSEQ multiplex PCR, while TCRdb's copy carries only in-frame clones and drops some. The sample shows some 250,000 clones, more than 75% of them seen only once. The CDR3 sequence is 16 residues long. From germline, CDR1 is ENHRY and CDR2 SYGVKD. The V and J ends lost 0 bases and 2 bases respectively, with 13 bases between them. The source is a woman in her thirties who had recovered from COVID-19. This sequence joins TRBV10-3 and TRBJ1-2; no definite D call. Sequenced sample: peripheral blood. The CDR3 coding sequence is TGTGCCATCAGTGAGTCGTATGTGCAGAAGAACTATGGCTACACCTTC. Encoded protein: CAISESYVQKNYGYTF.